This TCR beta chain was sequenced during a study of blood T cell repertoires in COVID-19. The CDR3 contains 12 residues. Trimming left V 2 bases short and J 3 bases short, with 5 bases between. CDR1 is SGHKS, CDR2 YYEKEE, per germline (reference sequence). Source study methods: Amplifying reference gene primers gave estimates of nucleated cell counts. The table came from immunoSEQ multiplex PCR; TCRdb's copy has only in-frame clones and leaves some out. That table gives V, J and clone size, and the DNA gave D and trimming. The sample lists 99,000 or so clones; less than 90% were seen once. Sequencing used peripheral blood. This clonotype was obtained from a man aged 50-60 years with acute or convalescent COVID-19. The V call is TRBV5-5, the J call TRBJ1-1; no clear D. CDR3 nucleotide sequence: TGTGCCAGCAGCTTTAGTTACACTGAAGCTTTCTTT. This gives the protein CASSFSYTEAFF.